A selection of T cell receptor beta chains follows, all from one sample in a study of blood T cell repertoires in COVID-19. Generated by immunoSEQ multiplex PCR, the TCRdb table keeps only in-frame clones and is missing some. The sample carries around 370,000 clones, nearly 90% recorded once. Sample: peripheral blood. These receptors originate from a man between 18 and 29 years old with active or convalescent COVID-19. CDR3s include the opening cysteine and the closing phenylalanine or tryptophan. The order of the fields is J gene, D gene, clone size, V gene, CDR3 protein, CDR3 DNA. The D gene is left open where the match is weak. Where a row states a size, it is once, few, many or the class of an expanded clone; other rows omit it.

j_gene: TRBJ1-2
d_gene: NA
abundance: NA
v_gene: TRBV11-2
CDR3aa: CASSPIKTIGTGDLYGYTF
CDR3nt: TGTGCCAGCAGCCCAATTAAAACCATCGGTACAGGCGATTTGTATGGCTACACCTTC

j_gene: TRBJ2-5
d_gene: NA
abundance: NA
v_gene: TRBV7-8
CDR3aa: CASSLGQGFQETQYF
CDR3nt: TGTGCCAGCAGCTTGGGTCAGGGGTTCCAGGAGACCCAGTACTTC

j_gene: TRBJ1-5
d_gene: TRBD1
abundance: few
v_gene: TRBV19
CDR3aa: CASSRQGRQPQHF
CDR3nt: TGTGCCAGTAGTAGACAGGGGCGGCAGCCCCAGCATTTT

j_gene: TRBJ2-7
d_gene: NA
abundance: NA
v_gene: TRBV2
CDR3aa: CASGTTGYSYEQYF
CDR3nt: TGTGCCAGCGGTACCACAGGGTACTCCTACGAGCAGTACTTC

j_gene: TRBJ2-7
d_gene: NA
abundance: NA
v_gene: TRBV7-2
CDR3aa: CASSLVLAREEQYF
CDR3nt: TGTGCCAGCAGCTTAGTTCTAGCTAGGGAGGAGCAGTACTTC

j_gene: TRBJ1-6
d_gene: NA
abundance: NA
v_gene: TRBV9
CDR3aa: CASSVSGSPLHF
CDR3nt: TGTGCCAGCAGCGTAAGCGGTTCACCCCTCCACTTT

j_gene: TRBJ1-4
d_gene: TRBD1
abundance: NA
v_gene: TRBV7-9
CDR3aa: CASSSTGANEKLFF
CDR3nt: TGTGCCAGCAGTTCAACAGGGGCTAATGAAAAACTGTTTTTT

j_gene: TRBJ2-7
d_gene: NA
abundance: NA
v_gene: TRBV7-8
CDR3aa: CASSLGRTNSYEQYF
CDR3nt: TGTGCCAGCAGCTTAGGGCGGACTAACTCCTACGAGCAGTACTTC

j_gene: TRBJ2-2
d_gene: TRBD1
abundance: once
v_gene: TRBV14
CDR3aa: CASSPLSRTGDPGELFF
CDR3nt: TGTGCCAGCAGCCCCCTCTCTAGGACAGGGGACCCCGGGGAGCTGTTTTTT

j_gene: TRBJ2-5
d_gene: TRBD2
abundance: NA
v_gene: TRBV4-3
CDR3aa: CASSQDWRGGRETQYF
CDR3nt: TGCGCCAGCAGCCAAGACTGGCGGGGGGGCCGGGAGACCCAGTACTTC

j_gene: TRBJ1-3
d_gene: NA
abundance: NA
v_gene: TRBV11-3
CDR3aa: CASSQGEGGSGNTIYF
CDR3nt: TGTGCCAGCAGCCAAGGTGAGGGCGGATCTGGAAACACCATATATTTT

j_gene: TRBJ1-1
d_gene: NA
abundance: NA
v_gene: TRBV28
CDR3aa: CASSRMGGKGTEAFF
CDR3nt: TGTGCCAGCAGCAGGATGGGGGGGAAGGGCACTGAAGCTTTCTTT

j_gene: TRBJ2-5
d_gene: NA
abundance: few
v_gene: TRBV9
CDR3aa: CASSVNGGYQETQYF
CDR3nt: TGTGCCAGCAGCGTAAACGGCGGGTACCAAGAGACCCAGTACTTC

j_gene: TRBJ1-3
d_gene: NA
abundance: NA
v_gene: TRBV9
CDR3aa: CASSADNSGNTIYF
CDR3nt: TGTGCCAGCAGCGCCGACAACTCTGGAAACACCATATATTTT

j_gene: TRBJ1-1
d_gene: TRBD1
abundance: NA
v_gene: TRBV6-1
CDR3aa: CATRDRVLQTEAFF
CDR3nt: TGTGCCACCCGGGACAGGGTCTTGCAGACTGAAGCTTTCTTT

j_gene: TRBJ2-1
d_gene: TRBD2
abundance: once
v_gene: TRBV30
CDR3aa: CAWSVRAGPTNEQFF
CDR3nt: TGTGCCTGGAGTGTAAGAGCGGGACCTACCAATGAGCAGTTCTTC

j_gene: TRBJ1-1
d_gene: NA
abundance: NA
v_gene: TRBV6-2/TRBV6-3
CDR3aa: CASSPPPAGNTEAFF
CDR3nt: TGTGCCAGCAGTCCCCCACCGGCAGGGAACACTGAAGCTTTCTTT

j_gene: TRBJ2-3
d_gene: TRBD2
abundance: once
v_gene: TRBV15
CDR3aa: CATSRPRLAGVGDTQYF
CDR3nt: TGTGCCACCAGCAGACCGAGACTAGCTGGAGTGGGAGATACGCAGTATTTT

j_gene: TRBJ1-1
d_gene: NA
abundance: NA
v_gene: TRBV20-1
CDR3aa: CSGQGGTEAFF
CDR3nt: TGCAGTGGGCAGGGTGGCACTGAAGCTTTCTTT

j_gene: TRBJ2-3
d_gene: NA
abundance: NA
v_gene: TRBV7-6
CDR3aa: CASSLTVVTETQYF
CDR3nt: TGTGCCAGCAGCTTGACAGTAGTGACGGAGACGCAGTATTTT

j_gene: TRBJ2-5
d_gene: TRBD2
abundance: once
v_gene: TRBV7-8
CDR3aa: CASSSRLAGGIQETQYF
CDR3nt: TGTGCCAGCAGCTCCCGACTAGCGGGAGGGATCCAAGAGACCCAGTACTTC

j_gene: TRBJ1-6
d_gene: TRBD1
abundance: NA
v_gene: TRBV19
CDR3aa: CASSTLPGQGISYNSPLHF
CDR3nt: TGTGCCAGTAGTACCCTACCGGGACAGGGGATCTCCTATAATTCACCCCTCCACTTT

j_gene: TRBJ1-6
d_gene: TRBD1
abundance: NA
v_gene: TRBV19
CDR3aa: CASRPGQGEIWGSPLHF
CDR3nt: TGTGCCAGCAGACCGGGACAGGGAGAGATTTGGGGTTCACCCCTCCACTTT

j_gene: TRBJ2-7
d_gene: NA
abundance: NA
v_gene: TRBV5-1
CDR3aa: CASSLLTDEQYF
CDR3nt: TGCGCCAGCAGCTTGTTAACAGATGAGCAGTACTTC

j_gene: TRBJ1-2
d_gene: NA
abundance: NA
v_gene: TRBV28
CDR3aa: CASSSPVANYGYTF
CDR3nt: TGTGCCAGCAGTTCGCCGGTCGCTAACTATGGCTACACCTTC

j_gene: TRBJ2-3
d_gene: NA
abundance: NA
v_gene: TRBV9
CDR3aa: CASSVAGGPDTQYF
CDR3nt: TGTGCCAGCAGCGTAGCGGGGGGCCCAGATACGCAGTATTTT

j_gene: TRBJ2-1
d_gene: NA
abundance: NA
v_gene: TRBV5-1
CDR3aa: CASSAGTAGYNEQFF
CDR3nt: TGCGCCAGCAGCGCGGGGACAGCCGGATACAATGAGCAGTTCTTC

j_gene: TRBJ2-5
d_gene: TRBD1
abundance: NA
v_gene: TRBV7-9
CDR3aa: CASSNNRGQETQYF
CDR3nt: TGTGCCAGCAGTAACAACAGGGGGCAAGAGACCCAGTACTTC

j_gene: TRBJ2-7
d_gene: NA
abundance: once
v_gene: TRBV6-5
CDR3aa: CASSYKGERGIYEQYF
CDR3nt: TGTGCCAGCAGTTACAAGGGGGAGCGGGGAATCTACGAGCAGTACTTC

j_gene: TRBJ2-3
d_gene: TRBD2
abundance: NA
v_gene: TRBV7-6
CDR3aa: CASSLSGVTDTQYF
CDR3nt: TGTGCCAGCAGCTTAAGCGGGGTAACAGATACGCAGTATTTT

j_gene: TRBJ2-5
d_gene: TRBD2
abundance: NA
v_gene: TRBV19
CDR3aa: CASSMTSGDQETQYF
CDR3nt: TGTGCCAGTAGTATGACTAGCGGAGACCAAGAGACCCAGTACTTC

j_gene: TRBJ2-3
d_gene: TRBD2
abundance: NA
v_gene: TRBV27
CDR3aa: CASSLQSSGGSDTQYF
CDR3nt: TGTGCCAGCAGTTTACAGTCCAGCGGGGGTTCGGATACGCAGTATTTT

j_gene: TRBJ2-6
d_gene: NA
abundance: NA
v_gene: TRBV7-2
CDR3aa: CASIPGFGGSSGANVLTF
CDR3nt: TGTGCCAGCATCCCGGGGTTCGGCGGTAGCTCTGGGGCCAACGTCCTGACTTTC